This TCR beta chain was recovered during a study of PD-1 blockade in mismatch repair-deficient tumors. Study information: All were previously treated, progressing patients with some twelve mismatch repair-deficient cancer types.

Sequencing was performed with immunoSEQ multiplex PCR; in TCRdb, only in-frame clones are kept and a portion is missing. The sample consists of tens of thousands of clones, 70% to 85% of them appearing once. There are a few counts of this clone. The antigen is unknown. Because the CDR3's place on the DNA is in doubt, the DNA is left out and the CDR3 is given as listed by TCRdb. Counting both end residues, the CDR3 totals 18 amino acids. Study-level results: Tumor-resident clones, often absent from pretreatment blood, expanded after pembrolizumab and then contracted.

This clonotype was sampled from an adult with mismatch repair-deficient cancer. V is TRBV21-1 and J is TRBJ2-3; TRBD1 reflects the table's D call only, with no check against the DNA. TRBV21-1 is labeled a pseudogene. The sequencing used peripheral blood, collected 2 weeks after starting pembrolizumab. The CDR3 region is CASSIVGPGATVPDTQYF.